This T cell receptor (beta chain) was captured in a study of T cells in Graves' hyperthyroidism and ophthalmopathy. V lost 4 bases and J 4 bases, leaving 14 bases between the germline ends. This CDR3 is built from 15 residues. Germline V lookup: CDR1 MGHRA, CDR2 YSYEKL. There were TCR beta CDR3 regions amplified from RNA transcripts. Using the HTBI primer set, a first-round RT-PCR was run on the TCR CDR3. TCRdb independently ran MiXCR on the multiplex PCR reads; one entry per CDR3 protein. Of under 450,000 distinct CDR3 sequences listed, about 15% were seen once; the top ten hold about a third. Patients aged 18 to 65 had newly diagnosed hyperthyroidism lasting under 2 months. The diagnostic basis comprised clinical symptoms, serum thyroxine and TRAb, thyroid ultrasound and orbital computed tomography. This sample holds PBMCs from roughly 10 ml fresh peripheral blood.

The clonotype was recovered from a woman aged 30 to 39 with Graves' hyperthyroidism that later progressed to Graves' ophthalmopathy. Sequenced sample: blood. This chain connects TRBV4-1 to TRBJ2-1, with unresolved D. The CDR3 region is CASSPPPNSYNEQFF. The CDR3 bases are TGCGCCAGCAGCCCCCCTCCGAATTCATACAATGAGCAGTTCTTC.